There are a few counts of the clone carrying this T cell receptor (beta chain). Its specificity is unknown. This specimen comes from a study of beta chain features in type 1 diabetes. Per germline, CDR1 LNHDA and CDR2 SQIVND (reference sequence). V gave up 7 bases and J gave up 6 bases; unmatched junction bases: 5. This CDR3 has 12 residues. cDNA synthesis used the whole RNA isolate, giving expressed TCRB sequences. Profiling relied on immunoSEQ multiplex PCR, and the TCRdb table lists in-frame clones only, not all of them. The sample holds a few hundred thousand clones; 27% are singletons and the top ten take roughly 4%. Regarding the study as a whole: Reduced insertions and increased deletions marked VDJ junctions in type 1 diabetes patients. Among patients, naive, central memory and Treg TCRB repertoires appeared more similar than among healthy donors.

Blood was collected once per donor into heparin, averaging about 120 mL. Post-sort purity exceeded 95% for all sorted populations. The material sequenced was central memory CD4+ T cells from blood. This chain uses TRBV19 with TRBJ1-1; 7 positions agree with TRBD1. The receptor was derived from a young man in good health. This CDR3 is CASKDRVSEAFF. The CDR3 nucleotides read TGTGCCAGTAAAGACAGGGTCTCTGAAGCTTTCTTT.